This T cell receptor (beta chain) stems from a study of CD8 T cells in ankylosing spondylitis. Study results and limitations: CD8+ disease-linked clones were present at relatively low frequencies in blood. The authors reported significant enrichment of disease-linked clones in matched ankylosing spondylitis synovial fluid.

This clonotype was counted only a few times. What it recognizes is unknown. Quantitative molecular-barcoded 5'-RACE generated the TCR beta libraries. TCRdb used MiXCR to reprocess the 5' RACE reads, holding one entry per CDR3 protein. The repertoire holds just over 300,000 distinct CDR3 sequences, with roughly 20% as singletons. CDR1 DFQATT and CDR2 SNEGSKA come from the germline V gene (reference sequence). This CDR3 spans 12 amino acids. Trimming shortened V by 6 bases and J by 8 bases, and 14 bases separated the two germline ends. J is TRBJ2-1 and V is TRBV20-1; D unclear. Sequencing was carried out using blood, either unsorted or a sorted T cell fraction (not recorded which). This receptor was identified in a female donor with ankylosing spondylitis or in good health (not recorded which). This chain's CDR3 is CSALSGRYEQFF. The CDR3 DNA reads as TGCAGTGCCCTCTCTGGGCGCTATGAGCAGTTCTTC.